This TCR beta chain was documented in a study of blood T cell repertoires in COVID-19. About the study: From T cells, B-cell-depleted T cells, or PBMCs came the material, which was cDNA or gDNA.

In the study's own analysis: Reference gene primer amplification yielded estimated nucleated cell counts. Sequenced by immunoSEQ multiplex PCR; TCRdb stores in-frame clones only, minus some. For V, J and clone size, that table is used; D and trimming come from the DNA. The top ten clones hold 10% of a sample with about 200,000 clones, 86% of them seen once. Germline V gives CDR1 SGHTA, CDR2 FQGNSA. Trimming pared 10 bases from V and 8 bases from J, leaving 17 bases between. CDR3 length equals 13 residues. The chain carries TRBV7-2 and TRBJ1-4; D gene uncertain. The TCR originated in a woman aged 50 to 60 with COVID-19, enrolled during active disease. The sample was peripheral blood. The CDR3 DNA sequence: TGTGCCACCCTTCGGGGTATGGGGGAAAAACTGTTTTTT. It specifies CATLRGMGEKLFF.